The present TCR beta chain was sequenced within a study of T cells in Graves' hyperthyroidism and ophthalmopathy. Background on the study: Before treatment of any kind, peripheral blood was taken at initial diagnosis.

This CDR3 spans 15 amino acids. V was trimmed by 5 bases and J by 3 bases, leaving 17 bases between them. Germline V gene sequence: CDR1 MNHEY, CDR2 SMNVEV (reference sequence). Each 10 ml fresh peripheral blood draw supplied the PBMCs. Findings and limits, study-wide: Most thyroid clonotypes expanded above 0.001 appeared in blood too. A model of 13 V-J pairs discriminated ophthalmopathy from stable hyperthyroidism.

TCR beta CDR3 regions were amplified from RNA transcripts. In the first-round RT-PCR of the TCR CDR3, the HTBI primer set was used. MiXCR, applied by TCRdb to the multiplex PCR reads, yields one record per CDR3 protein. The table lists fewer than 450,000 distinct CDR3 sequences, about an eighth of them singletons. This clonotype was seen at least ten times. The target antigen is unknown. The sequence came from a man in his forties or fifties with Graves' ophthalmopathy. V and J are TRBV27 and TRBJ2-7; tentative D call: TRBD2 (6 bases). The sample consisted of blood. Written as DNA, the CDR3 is TGTGCCAGCAGTAGTTGGGGGGAGACTATCTACGAGCAGTACTTC. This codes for CASSSWGETIYEQYF.